This T cell receptor (beta chain) was identified during a study of CD8 T cells in Susac syndrome. Reverse transcription of about 0.45 to 1 ug RNA was carried out with random hexamers. One entry per CDR3 protein results from TCRdb running MiXCR on the immunoSEQ multiplex PCR reads. The top ten hold around 0.11% of the sample, which has approximately 140,000 distinct CDR3 sequences, 90% to 95% seen once. This clonotype was picked up one time. Germline trimming cut 4 bases from V and 14 bases from J; bases unmatched to any gene: 14. The germline V gene has CDR1 SGHVS and CDR2 FQNEAQ. The CDR3 is made up of 14 amino acids.

The gene calls are TRBV7-8 and TRBJ2-1; TRBD1 matches at 7 bases. The sequence was collected from a human donor with multiple sclerosis. Sequencing used CD4+ T cells from PBMCs. The CDR3 reads CASSSISGQQAKFF. CDR3 coding DNA: TGTGCCAGCAGCTCCATATCGGGACAGCAGGCAAAGTTCTTC.